These 21 T cell receptor beta chains share one sample of origin, sequenced in a study of PD-1 blockade in classical Hodgkin lymphoma. Time point specified: newly diagnosed, previously untreated cHL patient sample. Researchers used magnetic negative selection to pull out pure CD4+ T cells from thawed PBMCs. Assay used: immunoSEQ multiplex PCR; TCRdb lists only in-frame clones, some missing. The table lists about 32,000 clones, roughly nine tenths of them singletons. Source material: CD4+ T cells from blood. Receptors originate from a human donor with classical Hodgkin lymphoma.

V is TRBV10-3 and J is TRBJ1-1, with 10 bases identical to TRBD1. J lost 6 bases, V lost 6 bases, and 7 bases had no gene match. Germline CDR1 ENHRY, CDR2 SYGVKD. This CDR3 is 14 amino acids long. CDR3 coding DNA: TGTGCCATCAGCCAGACAGGGGGCGAATCTGAAGCTTTCTTT. This gives the protein CAISQTGGESEAFF.

This chain joins TRBV7-9 and TRBJ1-1, with TRBD1 matching 7 bases. J gave up 11 bases and V 3 bases, and 9 bases lay outside the gene matches. CDR1 and CDR2 (germline): SEHNR, FQNEAQ (reference sequence). The CDR3 sequence is 13 residues long. The CDR3 protein is CASSLEGGLEAFF. The CDR3, as DNA: TGTGCCAGCAGCTTGGAAGGGGGCCTTGAGGCTTTCTTT.

The chain recombines TRBV4-1 with TRBJ1-2; D is undetermined. Germline V gene sequence: CDR1 MGHRA, CDR2 YSYEKL. The CDR3 extends over 13 amino acids. V was trimmed by 0 bases and J by 8 bases, leaving 10 bases between them. CDR3 sequence: CASSQDGERGYTF. CDR3 nucleotides: TGCGCCAGCAGCCAAGATGGGGAGCGCGGCTACACCTTC.

The chain carries TRBV6-6 and TRBJ1-2; D is undetermined. V lost 5 bases and J lost 6, with 19 bases in between. Germline loops: CDR1 MNHNY, CDR2 SVGAGI (reference sequence). The CDR3 has 15 amino acids. CDR3 bases: TGTGCCAGCAGTCAACTCGGAACGACCCGACATGGCTACACCTTC. This sequence encodes CASSQLGTTRHGYTF.

The chain combines TRBV28 with TRBJ1-2; D gene ambiguous. This CDR3 comprises 18 residues. The germline gives CDR1 MDHEN, CDR2 SYDVKM. Trimming cost V 11 bases and J 0 bases, with 28 bases left between them. The CDR3 coding sequence is TGTGCCGCCTCGTGGGGAGGGTATGGGCGCCCCACTAACTATGGCTACACCTTC. Its protein product is CAASWGGYGRPTNYGYTF.

The chain links TRBV2 to TRBJ1-1; 7 bases map to TRBD1. This CDR3 has 13 residues. Germline V gives CDR1 SNHLY, CDR2 FYNNEI. V lost 6 bases, J lost 11 bases, and 12 bases stayed unmatched. The CDR3 here is CASSLQGNTRAFF. For the CDR3, the DNA is TGTGCCAGCAGCTTACAGGGGAATACTAGGGCTTTCTTT.

The V and J genes are TRBV2 and TRBJ2-3; 8 bases agree with TRBD2. Losses at the gene ends were 8 bases for V and 3 bases for J; bases not matched to a gene: 4. From germline, CDR1 is SNHLY and CDR2 FYNNEI. The CDR3 consists of 13 residues. CDR3 amino acids: CASESGRTDTQYF. The CDR3 nucleotides read TGTGCCAGCGAAAGCGGGAGAACAGATACGCAGTATTTT.

The chain carries TRBV19 and TRBJ2-2, with 10 bases fitting TRBD1. The V segment lost 2 bases and the J segment 5 bases; nucleotides outside the gene matches: 5. The CDR3 is made up of 16 amino acids. Germline V gene sequence: CDR1 LNHDA, CDR2 SQIVND (reference sequence). As DNA, the CDR3 is TGTGCCAGTAGTATACCGGGACAGGGGCCGACCGGGGAGCTGTTTTTT. Amino acids: CASSIPGQGPTGELFF.

This clone occurred a few times. The chain couples TRBV5-6 to TRBJ1-3; D not certain. The CDR3 spans 14 residues. Germline loops: CDR1 SGHDT, CDR2 YYEEEE. Between the trimmed V and J ends, which lost 0 bases and 4 bases, there was a span of 8 bases. CDR3 amino acids: CASSLAGSGNTIYF. CDR3 in DNA: TGTGCCAGCAGCTTGGCCGGGTCAGGAAACACCATATATTTT.

The chain recombines TRBV18 with TRBJ2-4, with 10 bases identical to TRBD1. The germline CDR1 and CDR2 sequences are KGHSH and LQKENI. J was trimmed by 1 base and V by 6 bases; bases with no gene match: 6. This CDR3 spans 16 amino acids. The CDR3 sequence: CASSPGTGDAKNIQYF. The DNA of the CDR3 is TGTGCCAGCTCCCCCGGGACAGGGGACGCCAAAAACATTCAGTACTTC.

This chain links TRBV29-1 with TRBJ2-1; tentative D call: TRBD2 (6 bases). Germline assignment: CDR1 SQVTM and CDR2 ANQGSEA. The V end lost 7 bases, the J end lost 7 bases, and 20 bases lay between the germline ends. This CDR3 contains 14 residues. Here the CDR3 reads CSAVTGGTLNEQFF. The CDR3 nucleotides read TGCAGCGCGGTGACCGGGGGAACCTTGAATGAGCAGTTCTTC.

V and J are TRBV7-3 and TRBJ2-3, with a weak D call TRBD2 (5 bases). Per the germline V gene, CDR1 is SGHTA and CDR2 is FQGTGA. This CDR3 region has 16 residues. V lost 2 bases to trimming and J lost 0 bases, with 12 bases between them. DNA for the CDR3: TGTGCCAGCAGCTTAGTTGGGGAGAGTAGCACAGATACGCAGTATTTT. Translating it yields CASSLVGESSTDTQYF.

The chain links TRBV6-1 to TRBJ2-7, with TRBD1 matching over 9 bases. The CDR3 spans 15 residues. CDR1 and CDR2 (germline): MNHNS, SASEGT. The V gene end was trimmed by 7 bases and the J gene end by 2 bases; junction bases not matched to a gene: 9. DNA of the CDR3: TGTGCCAGCATTATGTTCGGACAGGGGACCTACGAGCAGTACTTC. This codes for CASIMFGQGTYEQYF.

The chain has TRBV28 and TRBJ1-1; possibly TRBD1 for D (6 bases). The germline gives CDR1 MDHEN, CDR2 SYDVKM. Trimming took 7 bases from V and 7 from J, leaving 16 bases between them. The CDR3 spans 13 residues. CDR3 in amino acids: CASTPGGQVEAFF. CDR3 DNA: TGTGCCAGCACCCCGGGGGGGCAAGTTGAAGCTTTCTTT.

V and J are TRBV6-1 and TRBJ2-1; D unclear. Germline CDR1 MNHNS, CDR2 SASEGT. This CDR3 comprises 14 residues. V was pared by 8 bases and J by 2 bases, with 13 bases between. CDR3 nucleotide sequence: TGTGCCAGCGACCATGACCGAGCCTACAATGAGCAGTTCTTC. Protein sequence: CASDHDRAYNEQFF.

The count of this clone is one. CDR3 bases: TGTGCCAGCAGCCTTACAGGGGGGACTGAAGCTTTCTTT. Its protein is CASSLTGGTEAFF. The chain is built from TRBV5-4 and TRBJ1-1; the match to TRBD1 covers 8 bases. CDR3 length equals 13 residues. With V trimmed by 4 bases and J by 5 bases, 4 bases remained unmatched. Per the germline V gene, CDR1 is SGHNT and CDR2 is YYREEE (reference sequence).

The gene calls are TRBV5-1 and TRBJ1-4, with D possibly being TRBD1 (5 bases). The CDR3 covers 15 residues. Germline V CDR1 and CDR2: SGHRS, YFSETQ. Trimming shortened V by 0 bases and J by 5 bases, and 11 bases separated the two germline ends. CDR3 sequence: CASSLALGRNEKLFF. CDR3 DNA sequence: TGCGCCAGCAGCTTGGCCTTGGGGCGGAATGAAAAACTGTTTTTT.

This chain links TRBV6-1 with TRBJ1-2, with 7 bases matching TRBD1. This CDR3 spans 15 amino acids. After removal of 7 bases from V and 4 bases from J, the junction contained 12 bases not matched to a gene. The germline V gene encodes CDR1 MNHNS and CDR2 SASEGT. Here the CDR3 reads CASKSEGGPRYGYTF. DNA for the CDR3: TGTGCCAGCAAATCTGAAGGGGGCCCCCGCTATGGCTACACCTTC.

The genes are TRBV7-3 and TRBJ1-6, with 10 bases lining up with TRBD1. Unmatched junction bases numbered 6, after V lost 3 bases and J lost 10 bases. From germline, CDR1 is SGHTA and CDR2 FQGTGA. The CDR3 totals 15 residues. This CDR3 is CASSFGTGVTSPLHF. CDR3 DNA: TGTGCCAGCAGCTTCGGGACAGGGGTGACATCACCCCTCCACTTT.

The chain couples TRBV4-1 to TRBJ2-3; TRBD2 aligns across 11 bases. Unmatched junction bases numbered 14, after V lost 4 bases and J lost 5 bases. Germline V gene lookup returns CDR1 MGHRA and CDR2 YSYEKL. The CDR3 covers 18 residues. CDR3: CASSRMSGLAETGDTQYF. Written as DNA, the CDR3 is TGCGCCAGCAGCCGAATGTCGGGACTAGCGGAAACCGGAGATACGCAGTATTTT.

The V and J genes are TRBV7-2 and TRBJ1-1, with TRBD1 as a possible D gene (6 bases). The ends were cut back, 5 bases at V and 1 base at J, with 14 bases in the middle. The CDR3 consists of 15 residues. From germline, CDR1 is SGHTA and CDR2 FQGNSA. CDR3 DNA sequence: TGTGCCAGCAGCGGGACATTCGTGGGGAACACTGAAGCTTTCTTT. This sequence encodes CASSGTFVGNTEAFF. The whole variable domain, filled in from reference TRBV7-2 and TRBJ1-1, reads GAGVSQSPSNKVTEKGKDVELRCDPISGHTALYWYRQSLGQGLEFLIYFQGNSAPDKSGLPSDRFSAERTGGSVSTLTIQRTQQEDSAVYLCASSGTFVGNTEAFFGQGTRLTVV.